This T cell receptor beta chain was identified during a study of CD8+CD57+ T cells in acquired aplastic anemia. Study as a whole: Sorted cells (CD4+ and CD8+) yielded DNA amounts that averaged approximately 3.2 ug.

Genomic DNA was employed as the template in profiling TCR beta VDJ and CDR3. TCRdb re-derived calls from the reads in MiXCR, one entry per CDR3 protein. Among about 210,000 distinct CDR3 sequences listed, roughly 57% were seen once. Germline V CDR1 and CDR2: LGHNA, YSLEER. Trimming removed 4 bases from V and 5 bases from J; junction bases left unmatched: 6. CDR3 length: 15 amino acids. This clonotype was seen a few times. This clone may be a read error of a much larger clone one base away. The missing conserved phenylalanine or tryptophan at the end of this CDR3 makes a read error likely. Specimen: sorted CD4+, CD8+, or CD8+CD57+ T cells (not recorded which) from PBMCs. This TCR came from a human donor in good health. The rearrangement links TRBV4-3 to TRBJ1-2, with 11 bases aligning to TRBD1. This CDR3 reads CASSLGTGGGYGYTL. The DNA of the CDR3 is TGCGCCAGCAGCCTGGGGACAGGGGGAGGGTATGGCTACACCCTC.